This T cell receptor (beta chain) was retrieved from a study of T cell repertoires in cytomegalovirus infection. TCRdb independently ran MiXCR on the reads; one entry per CDR3 protein. The profile shows approximately 120,000 distinct CDR3 sequences, about 28% of them singletons. The germline gives CDR1 SGHRS, CDR2 YFSETQ. The CDR3 loop spans 15 amino acids. V shed 1 base, J shed 7 bases, and the junction held 6 bases outside the gene matches. Notes on this clonotype: The antigen is undetermined.

The source is a human donor in good health (CMV status not recorded). Some clones in this sample may be carry-over from other donors' samples. V is TRBV5-1 and J is TRBJ2-2; 8 bases are shared with TRBD2. Sequenced material: CD8+ T cells from cultured PBMCs, taken from culture after CMV antigen stimulation. CDR3 sequence reads: CASSLSGGDYGELFF. CDR3 DNA sequence: TGCGCCAGCAGCTTGAGCGGGGGAGACTACGGGGAGCTGTTTTTT.